A selection of T cell receptor beta chains follows, all from one sample in a study of T cells after yellow fever vaccination. TCRdb called the 5' RACE reads again in MiXCR, with one record for every CDR3 protein. The data contain around 590,000 distinct CDR3 sequences, 12% of them singletons. The specimen was PBMCs, collected on the day of the yellow fever booster vaccination. The receptors here all came from a man between 25 and 39 years old who received the YFV17D yellow fever vaccine. Each CDR3 is given without its conserved first and last residue. The order of the fields is J gene, V gene, CDR3 protein.

TRBJ1-1 TRBV9 ASSASGPEAF
TRBJ2-1 TRBV5-5 ASSPGGRENEQF
TRBJ1-2 TRBV4-1 ASSQDDRDGRGYT
TRBJ2-7 TRBV16 ASSQGGGQTYEQY
TRBJ2-1 TRBV6-4 ASSETGGAYNEQF
TRBJ2-1 TRBV6-2/TRBV6-3 ASSQPGTSGSGDEQF
TRBJ2-2 TRBV5-5 ASKTGGWATGELF
TRBJ2-3 TRBV5-1 ASSLTSGRGRSTQY
TRBJ1-6 TRBV7-2 ASSLERVGSPLH
TRBJ2-2 TRBV5-1 ASSYSWEGAGELF
TRBJ2-7 TRBV7-9 ASSRDVPYEQY
TRBJ2-1 TRBV11-2 ASSEPTADNEQF
TRBJ2-7 TRBV27 ASAGQGGYEQY
TRBJ2-5 TRBV2 ASNRETQY
TRBJ1-6 TRBV6-5 ASSYSKRADSPLH
TRBJ2-7 TRBV29-1 SVEGGSRNEQY
TRBJ1-5 TRBV27 ASSRRPQGKNQSQH
TRBJ2-5 TRBV5-1 ASSLESSSETQY
TRBJ2-7 TRBV20-1 SAWTPWGEQY
TRBJ1-1 TRBV25-1 ASSLGEGRAF
TRBJ2-1 TRBV6-1 ASSEVRAGDHRVGEQF
TRBJ2-3 TRBV24-1 ATSDTTGRPDTQY